These 14 T cell receptor beta chains were sequenced from one sample in a study of OX40 agonist ivuxolimab in advanced cancers. Generated by immunoSEQ multiplex PCR, the TCRdb table keeps only in-frame clones and is missing some. The repertoire includes 60,000 to 70,000 clones, approximately 86% of them detected once, and 0.55% sits in the top ten. Here the sequenced sample was CD4+ or CD8+ T cells sorted from blood, taken in a trial of the OX40 agonist ivuxolimab. Source of these receptors: an adult with an advanced solid tumor such as melanoma, head and neck, liver or kidney cancer.

The V call is TRBV29-1, the J call TRBJ2-1, with D unclear. This CDR3 region has 15 residues. V shed 1 base and J shed 2 bases, with 12 bases lying between them. CDR1 and CDR2 from the germline V gene are SQVTM and ANQGSEA. CDR3 nucleotide sequence: TGCAGCGTTGAAGGTGGGGAAGGAACCTACAATGAGCAGTTCTTC. Protein product: CSVEGGEGTYNEQFF.

The chain combines TRBV7-2 with TRBJ2-3; the D call may be TRBD1 or TRBD2 (7 bases each). This CDR3 spans 15 amino acids. The V gene's germline CDR1 is SGHTA and CDR2 FQGNSA. V gave up 2 bases and J gave up 4 bases, with 13 bases separating them. CDR3 region: CASSLQGGSSDTQYF. DNA of the CDR3: TGTGCCAGCAGCTTACAGGGGGGGTCGTCAGATACGCAGTATTTT.

The CDR3 nucleotides are TGCGCCAGCAGCCAAGGAGGGGCAGGTTCGGGAACCCAGTACTTC. The encoded protein is CASSQGGAGSGTQYF. This rearrangement joins TRBV4-3 to TRBJ2-5; D might be TRBD1 or TRBD2, each matching 5 bases. The V and J ends lost 1 base and 8 bases respectively, with 17 bases between them. Germline V gives CDR1 LGHNA, CDR2 YSLEER. The CDR3 extends over 15 amino acids.

V and J are TRBV5-1 and TRBJ1-1; D is ambiguous. Germline V gene data show CDR1 as SGHRS and CDR2 as YFSETQ. This CDR3 comprises 14 residues. V dropped 4 bases and J dropped 2 bases, with 12 bases sitting between them. The CDR3 DNA sequence: TGCGCCAGCAGCCAACGGCCAGGTAACACTGAAGCTTTCTTT. Amino acid sequence: CASSQRPGNTEAFF.

The rearrangement joins TRBV11-1 to TRBJ1-1; 7 bases line up with TRBD1. After removal of 6 bases from V and 1 base from J, the junction contained 5 bases not matched to a gene. The germline V gene encodes CDR1 SGHAT and CDR2 FQDESV (reference sequence). The CDR3 sequence is 14 residues long. The CDR3 DNA reads as TGTGCCAGCAGACTAGACAGGGCGAACACTGAAGCTTTCTTT. The encoded protein is CASRLDRANTEAFF.

The rearrangement joins TRBV7-3 to TRBJ1-6; D unresolved. Germline-derived CDR1 and CDR2 are SGHTA and FQGTGA. The V end was cut by 3 bases, the J end by 6 bases, with 6 bases between. This CDR3 has 13 amino acids. In DNA form, the CDR3 reads TGTGCCAGCAGCTTGGGAGTTAATTCACCCCTCCACTTT. Its protein is CASSLGVNSPLHF.

CDR3 in DNA: TGTGCCACCAAATCCAGGGGGGAGACGGGCTACGAGCAGTACTTC. Its translation: CATKSRGETGYEQYF. V is TRBV19 and J is TRBJ2-7, with a tentative D call TRBD1 (7 bases). Germline lookup yields CDR1 LNHDA and CDR2 SQIVND (reference sequence). V lost 10 bases, J lost 3 bases, and 22 bases lay in between. The CDR3 is made up of 15 amino acids.

The chain employs TRBV18 and TRBJ2-1, with 9 bases fitting TRBD2. The V gene end was trimmed by 3 bases and the J gene end by 7 bases; junction bases not matched to a gene: 7. The germline gives CDR1 KGHSH, CDR2 LQKENI. This CDR3 contains 15 residues. CDR3 protein: CASSPPGLARNEQFF. CDR3 nucleotide sequence: TGTGCCAGCTCACCCCCGGGACTAGCAAGGAATGAGCAGTTCTTC.

The genes are TRBV30 and TRBJ2-3, with D unresolved. The germline gives CDR1 GTSNPN, CDR2 SVGIG (reference sequence). The ends were cut back, 2 bases at V and 2 bases at J, with 5 bases in the middle. This CDR3 spans 12 amino acids. CDR3 sequence (DNA): TGTGCCTGGAGTACTCACACAGATACGCAGTATTTT. Protein product: CAWSTHTDTQYF.

The chain has TRBV5-1 and TRBJ1-3; the D is unclear. The CDR3 covers 16 residues. V was trimmed by 0 bases and J by 0 bases, leaving 10 bases between them. The V gene's germline CDR1 is SGHRS and CDR2 YFSETQ. The CDR3 protein is CASSLGDRSSGNTIYF. The CDR3 DNA reads as TGCGCCAGCAGCTTGGGGGATAGGAGCTCTGGAAACACCATATATTTT.

The chain couples TRBV4-3 to TRBJ2-7, with TRBD1 identical over 9 bases. Germline CDR1 and CDR2: LGHNA and YSLEER. This CDR3 has 15 residues. J gave up 2 bases and V 1 base, and 3 bases lay outside the gene matches. In nucleotides, the CDR3 is TGCGCCAGCAGCCAAGTGAGACAGGGGGCCTACGAGCAGTACTTC. Translated, it gives CASSQVRQGAYEQYF.

The chain couples TRBV7-8 to TRBJ2-1; TRBD2 is a possible D gene (5 bases). The CDR3 is 15 amino acids. Trimming left V 1 base short and J 3 bases short, with 10 bases between. Germline CDR1 and CDR2: SGHVS and FQNEAQ. CDR3 sequence: CASSLVDSGYNEQFF. CDR3 in DNA: TGTGCCAGCAGCTTAGTGGACTCGGGCTACAATGAGCAGTTCTTC.

The chain links TRBV5-4 to TRBJ2-7, with 12 bases matching TRBD1. V was clipped by 4 bases and J by 0 bases; unmatched bases: 2. Germline V lookup: CDR1 SGHNT, CDR2 YYREEE (reference sequence). The CDR3 consists of 15 residues. For the CDR3, the DNA is TGTGCCAGCAGCGCGGGACAGGGGGCCTCCTACGAGCAGTACTTC. It yields the protein CASSAGQGASYEQYF.

The genes are TRBV7-9 and TRBJ1-5; TRBD1 is a possible D gene (6 bases). V dropped 0 bases and J dropped 0 bases, with 15 bases sitting between them. Germline CDR1 SEHNR, CDR2 FQNEAQ (reference sequence). The CDR3 contains 18 residues. The CDR3 is CASSLAQPGHHSNQPQHF. The DNA of the CDR3 is TGTGCCAGCAGCTTAGCGCAACCGGGACACCATAGCAATCAGCCCCAGCATTTT.